The rows below give T cell receptor beta chains drawn from one sample of a study of T cells expressing NK-cell markers. TCRdb reprocessed the 5' RACE reads; each CDR3 protein has one entry and no DNA is given. This specimen shows roughly 390,000 distinct CDR3 sequences; the ten leading clones hold roughly 5.2%. Input material: blood T cells: a sorted CD56 or NKG2C T cell subset, CD4+ or CD8+ T cells, or bulk PBMC T cells (not recorded which). Every receptor here comes from a man aged 18-75 years in good health. CDR3s include the opening cysteine and the closing phenylalanine or tryptophan.

v_gene	j_gene	CDR3aa
TRBV7-8	TRBJ2-2	CASSFRAGGFGELFF
TRBV12-5	TRBJ2-5	CASGLGQGAQVGAQYF
TRBV29-1	TRBJ1-2	CSVDPASGVVCLDYGYTF
TRBV20-1	TRBJ2-5	CSARDEWTSGDMETQYF
TRBV24-1	TRBJ2-7	CATIPGQGFHEQYF
TRBV18	TRBJ2-7	CASAGGSGYEQYF
TRBV11-2	TRBJ2-1	CASSPRLAGARYNEQFF
TRBV6-1	TRBJ1-2	CASTRAGGLIAYTF
TRBV15	TRBJ2-7	CATSRDRIGLYEQYF
TRBV12-3/TRBV12-4	TRBJ1-1	CASSRRETGYTEAFF
TRBV20-1	TRBJ2-1	CSALVRYSYNEQFF
TRBV6-5	TRBJ1-3	CASSYSGRASATGNTIYF
TRBV5-1	TRBJ2-7	CASSPGQGAPAYEQYF
TRBV12-2	TRBJ2-7	CAFSSDRGSYEQYF
TRBV20-1	TRBJ1-4	CSAREYRRAGEKLFF
TRBV12-3/TRBV12-4	TRBJ2-2	CASSPGSLPRGELFF
TRBV12-3/TRBV12-4	TRBJ1-1	CASSFLGGTEAFF
TRBV4-2	TRBJ2-2	CASSQYSTGGAAGELFF
TRBV5-5	TRBJ1-1	CASSFQGVANTEAFF